This T cell receptor beta chain was obtained from a study of OX40 agonist ivuxolimab in advanced cancers. Study details: Patients' therapy was ivuxolimab, an antibody that acts as an agonist of OX40 (CD134). Patients with hepatocellular carcinoma, melanoma, renal cell or head and neck cancer made up the dose-escalation patients. Study results and caveats: Partial responders dosed at 0.1-3.0 mg/kg displayed clonal expansion ranking among the lowest.

The table came from immunoSEQ multiplex PCR; TCRdb's copy has only in-frame clones and leaves some out. Of tens of thousands of clones listed, more than 70% are singletons. About this clone: Antigen: not known.

The CDR3 is 16 amino acids. Germline V gene sequence: CDR1 SGHRS, CDR2 YFSETQ. The V gene lost 0 bases and the J gene lost 3 bases, with 15 bases spanning the gap. The J gene is TRBJ2-5, the V gene TRBV5-1; D perhaps matches TRBD1 (6 bases). The source of this sequence is an adult with an advanced solid tumor such as melanoma, head and neck, liver or kidney cancer. The sample was CD4+ or CD8+ T cells sorted from blood, taken in a trial of the OX40 agonist ivuxolimab. CDR3 residues: CASSLAYGGAEETQYF. For the CDR3, the DNA is TGCGCCAGCAGCTTGGCCTATGGGGGCGCAGAAGAGACCCAGTACTTC.